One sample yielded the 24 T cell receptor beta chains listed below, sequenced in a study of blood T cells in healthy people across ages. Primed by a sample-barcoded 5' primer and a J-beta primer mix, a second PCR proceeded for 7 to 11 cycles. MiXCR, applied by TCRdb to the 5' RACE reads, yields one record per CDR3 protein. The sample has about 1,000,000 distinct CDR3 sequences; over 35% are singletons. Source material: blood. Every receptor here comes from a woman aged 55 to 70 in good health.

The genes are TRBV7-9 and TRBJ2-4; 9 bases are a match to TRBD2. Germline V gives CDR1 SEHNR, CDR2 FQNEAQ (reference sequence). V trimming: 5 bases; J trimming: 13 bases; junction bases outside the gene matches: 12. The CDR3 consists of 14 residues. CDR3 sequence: CASSPKTSGGEQYF. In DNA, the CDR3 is TGTGCCAGCAGCCCTAAGACTAGCGGAGGAGAGCAGTACTTC.

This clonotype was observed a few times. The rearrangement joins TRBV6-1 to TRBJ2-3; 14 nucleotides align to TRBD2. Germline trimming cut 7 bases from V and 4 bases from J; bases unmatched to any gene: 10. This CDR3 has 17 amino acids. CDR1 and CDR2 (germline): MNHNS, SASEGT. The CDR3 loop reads CASKKRTSGRRADTQYF. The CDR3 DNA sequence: TGTGCCAGCAAAAAACGGACTAGCGGGAGGAGGGCAGATACGCAGTATTTT.

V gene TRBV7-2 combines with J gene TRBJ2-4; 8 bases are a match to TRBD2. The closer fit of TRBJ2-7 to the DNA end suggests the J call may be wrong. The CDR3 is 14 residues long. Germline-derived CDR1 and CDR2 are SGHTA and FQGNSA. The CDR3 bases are TGTGCCAGCAGCACGACTAGCGCCGCCTACGAGCAGTACTTC. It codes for CASSTTSAAYEQYF.

The DNA for the CDR3 is TGTGCCAGCAGTCATGACAGGTGGGGCACTGAAGCTTTCTTT. It is translated as CASSHDRWGTEAFF. The V gene is TRBV27, the J gene TRBJ1-1, with D maybe TRBD1 (6 bases). The CDR3 spans 14 residues. Trimming pared 5 bases from V and 4 bases from J, leaving 14 bases between. Per germline, CDR1 MNHEY and CDR2 SMNVEV (reference sequence).

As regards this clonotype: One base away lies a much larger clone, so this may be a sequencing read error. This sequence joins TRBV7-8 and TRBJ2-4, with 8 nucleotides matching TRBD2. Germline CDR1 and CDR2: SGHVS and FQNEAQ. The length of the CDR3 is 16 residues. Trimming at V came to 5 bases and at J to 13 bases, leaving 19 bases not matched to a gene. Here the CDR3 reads CASSPRAGVNYNEQYF. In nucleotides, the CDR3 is TGTGCCAGCAGCCCTAGAGCGGGAGTTAACTACAATGAGCAGTACTTC. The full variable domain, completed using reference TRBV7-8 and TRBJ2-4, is GAGVSQSPRYKVAKRGQDVALRCDPISGHVSLFWYQQALGQGPEFLTYFQNEAQLDKSGLPSDRFFAERPEGSVSTLKIQRTQQEDSAVYLCASSPRAGVNYNEQYFGAGTRLSVL.

The CDR3 spells CSARVGGGYTF. For the CDR3, the DNA is TGCAGTGCTAGAGTAGGGGGAGGCTACACCTTC. This chain connects TRBV20-1 to TRBJ1-2; D is possibly TRBD1 (6 bases). The CDR3 has 11 amino acids. The germline V gene has CDR1 DFQATT and CDR2 SNEGSKA (reference sequence). The ends were cut back, 1 base at V and 8 bases at J, with 8 bases in the middle.

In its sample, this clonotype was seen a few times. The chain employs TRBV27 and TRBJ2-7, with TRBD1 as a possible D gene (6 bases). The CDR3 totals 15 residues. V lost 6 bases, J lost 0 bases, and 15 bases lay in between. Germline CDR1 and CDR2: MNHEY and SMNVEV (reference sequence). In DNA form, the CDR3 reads TGTGCCAGCAGCGCCCCTCGGGACACCTCCTACGAGCAGTACTTC. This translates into CASSAPRDTSYEQYF.

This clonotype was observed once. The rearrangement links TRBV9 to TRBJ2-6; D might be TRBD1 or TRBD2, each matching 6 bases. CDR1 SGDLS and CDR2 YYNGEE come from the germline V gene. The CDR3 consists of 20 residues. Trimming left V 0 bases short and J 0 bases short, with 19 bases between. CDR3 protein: CASSVEIGGGASSGANVLTF. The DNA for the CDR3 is TGTGCCAGCAGCGTAGAGATCGGAGGGGGTGCTAGCTCTGGGGCCAACGTCCTGACTTTC. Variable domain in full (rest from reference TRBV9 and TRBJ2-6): DSGVTQTPKHLITATGQRVTLRCSPRSGDLSVYWYQQSLDQGLQFLIQYYNGEERAKGNILERFSAQQFPDLHSELNLSSLELGDSALYFCASSVEIGGGASSGANVLTFGAGSRLTVL.

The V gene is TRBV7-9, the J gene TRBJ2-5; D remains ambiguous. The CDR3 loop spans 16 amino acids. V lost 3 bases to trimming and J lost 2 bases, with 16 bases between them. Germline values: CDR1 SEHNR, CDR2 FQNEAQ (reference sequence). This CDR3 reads CASSFPRVGQQETQYF. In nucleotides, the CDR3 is TGTGCCAGCAGCTTTCCCCGGGTAGGCCAACAAGAGACCCAGTACTTC.

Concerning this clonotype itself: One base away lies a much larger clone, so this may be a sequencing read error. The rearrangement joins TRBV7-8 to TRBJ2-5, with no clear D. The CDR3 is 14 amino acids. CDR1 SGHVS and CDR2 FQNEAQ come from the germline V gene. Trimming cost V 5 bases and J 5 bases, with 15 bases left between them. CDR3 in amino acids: CASSPQEVWETQYF. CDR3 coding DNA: TGTGCCAGCAGCCCGCAAGAGGTTTGGGAGACCCAGTACTTC.

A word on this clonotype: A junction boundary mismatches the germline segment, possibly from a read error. CDR3 DNA: TGCAGTGCTAGAGAACTAAGACAGGGCTACAATGAGCGGTTCTTC. It specifies CSARELRQGYNERFF. The chain combines TRBV20-1 with TRBJ2-1; 7 bases line up with TRBD1. There are 15 residues in the CDR3. Germline-derived CDR1 and CDR2 are DFQATT and SNEGSKA (reference sequence).

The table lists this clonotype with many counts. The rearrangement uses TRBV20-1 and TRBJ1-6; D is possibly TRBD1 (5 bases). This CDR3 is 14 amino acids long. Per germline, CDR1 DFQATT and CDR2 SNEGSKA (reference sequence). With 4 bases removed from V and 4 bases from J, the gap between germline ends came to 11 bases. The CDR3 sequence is CSAMAGPYNSPLHF. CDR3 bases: TGCAGTGCTATGGCAGGGCCATATAATTCACCCCTCCACTTT.

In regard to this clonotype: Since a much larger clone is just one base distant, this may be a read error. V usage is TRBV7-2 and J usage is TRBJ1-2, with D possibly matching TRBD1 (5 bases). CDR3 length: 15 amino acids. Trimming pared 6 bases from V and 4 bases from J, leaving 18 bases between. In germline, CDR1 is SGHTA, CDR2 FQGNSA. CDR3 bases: TGTGCCAGCAGTTCTAAGCGGGGGACGGCCTATGGCTACACCTTC. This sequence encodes CASSSKRGTAYGYTF. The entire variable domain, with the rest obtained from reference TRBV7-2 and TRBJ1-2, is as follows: GAGVSQSPSNKVTEKGKDVELRCDPISGHTALYWYRQSLGQGLEFLIYFQGNSAPDKSGLPSDRFSAERTGGSVSTLTIQRTQQEDSAVYLCASSSKRGTAYGYTFGSGTRLTVV.

CDR3 protein: CASKEGLAGDYEQYF. The CDR3 DNA sequence: TGTGCCAGCAAAGAGGGACTAGCGGGGGACTACGAGCAGTACTTC. The chain has TRBV6-1 and TRBJ2-7, with TRBD2 matching 14 bases. CDR3 size: 15 residues. After removal of 7 bases from V and 3 bases from J, the junction contained 5 bases not matched to a gene. Germline-derived CDR1 and CDR2 are MNHNS and SASEGT.

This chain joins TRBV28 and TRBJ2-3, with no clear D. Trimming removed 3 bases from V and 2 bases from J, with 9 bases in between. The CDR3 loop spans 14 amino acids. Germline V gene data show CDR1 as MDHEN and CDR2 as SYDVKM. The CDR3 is CASSLIMDTDTQYF. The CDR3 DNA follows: TGTGCCAGCAGTTTGATAATGGACACAGATACGCAGTATTTT.

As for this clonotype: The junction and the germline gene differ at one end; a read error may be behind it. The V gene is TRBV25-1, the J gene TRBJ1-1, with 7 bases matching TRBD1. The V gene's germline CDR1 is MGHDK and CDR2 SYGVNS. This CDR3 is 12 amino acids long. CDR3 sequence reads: CTSRGTNTEAFF. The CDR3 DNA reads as TGTACCAGCAGGGGGACAAACACTGAAGCTTTCTTT. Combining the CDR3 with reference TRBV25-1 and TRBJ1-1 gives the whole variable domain EADIYQTPRYLVIGTGKKITLECSQTMGHDKMYWYQQDPGMELHLIHYSYGVNSTEKGDLSSESTVSRIRTEHFPLTLESARPSHTSQYLCTSRGTNTEAFFGQGTRLTVV.

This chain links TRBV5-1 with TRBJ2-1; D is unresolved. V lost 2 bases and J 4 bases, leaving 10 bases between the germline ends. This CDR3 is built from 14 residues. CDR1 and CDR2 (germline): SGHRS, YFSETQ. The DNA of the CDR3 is TGCGCCAGCAGCTTCAGTACAAATTACAATGAGCAGTTCTTC. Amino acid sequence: CASSFSTNYNEQFF. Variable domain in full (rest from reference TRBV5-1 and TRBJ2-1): KAGVTQTPRYLIKTRGQQVTLSCSPISGHRSVSWYQQTPGQGLQFLFEYFSETQRNKGNFPGRFSGRQFSNSRSEMNVSTLELGDSALYLCASSFSTNYNEQFFGPGTRLTVL.

The CDR3 spells CASSLVASVQETQYF. The CDR3 bases are TGTGCCAGCAGCTTAGTAGCGTCCGTCCAAGAGACCCAGTACTTC. The chain joins TRBV7-9 to TRBJ2-5; D perhaps matches TRBD2 (5 bases). CDR1 and CDR2 from the germline V gene are SEHNR and FQNEAQ (reference sequence). This CDR3 region has 15 residues. V was shortened by 1 base and J by 1 base, with 10 bases between the two germline ends.

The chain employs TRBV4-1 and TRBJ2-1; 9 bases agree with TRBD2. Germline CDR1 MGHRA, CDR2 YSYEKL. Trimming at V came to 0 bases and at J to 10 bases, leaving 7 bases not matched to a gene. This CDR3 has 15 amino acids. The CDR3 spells CASSQEDSGSREQFF. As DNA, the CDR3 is TGCGCCAGCAGCCAAGAGGATAGCGGGAGTAGGGAGCAGTTCTTC.

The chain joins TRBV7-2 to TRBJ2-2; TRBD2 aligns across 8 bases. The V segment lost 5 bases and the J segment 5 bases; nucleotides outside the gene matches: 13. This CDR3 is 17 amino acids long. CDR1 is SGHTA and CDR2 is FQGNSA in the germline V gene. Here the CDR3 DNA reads TGTGCCAGCAGCCCCTCGATGAGGGCGGGAGGAACCGGGGAGCTGTTTTTT. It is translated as CASSPSMRAGGTGELFF.

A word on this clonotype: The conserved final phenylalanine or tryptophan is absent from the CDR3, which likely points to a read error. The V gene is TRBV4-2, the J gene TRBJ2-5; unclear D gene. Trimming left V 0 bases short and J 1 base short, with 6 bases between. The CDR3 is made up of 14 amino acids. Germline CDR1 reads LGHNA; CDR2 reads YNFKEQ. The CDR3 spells CASSQDAPQETQYS. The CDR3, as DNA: TGTGCCAGCAGCCAAGATGCCCCCCAAGAGACCCAGTACTCC.

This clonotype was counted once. The CDR3 DNA is TGTGCCAGCAGCCGGACCCAGGGAGGGTACAATGAGCAGTTCTTC. Translating it yields CASSRTQGGYNEQFF. This chain connects TRBV6-5 to TRBJ2-1, with TRBD2 matching 7 bases. V lost 6 bases and J lost 4; bases outside the gene matches: 9. Germline CDR1 and CDR2: MNHEY and SVGAGI. There are 15 residues in the CDR3.

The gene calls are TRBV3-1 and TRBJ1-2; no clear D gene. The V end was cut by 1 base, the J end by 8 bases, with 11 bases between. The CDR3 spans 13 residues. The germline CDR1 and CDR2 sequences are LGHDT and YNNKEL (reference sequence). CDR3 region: CASSQVPGTGYTF. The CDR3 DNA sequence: TGTGCCAGCAGCCAAGTACCGGGAACAGGCTACACCTTC.

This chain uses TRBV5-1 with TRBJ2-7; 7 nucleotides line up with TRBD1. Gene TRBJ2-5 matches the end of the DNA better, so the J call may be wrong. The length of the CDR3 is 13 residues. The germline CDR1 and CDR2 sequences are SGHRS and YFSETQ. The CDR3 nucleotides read TGCGCCAGCGCCCCAGGGGGTCAGGAGACCCAGTACTTC. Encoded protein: CASAPGGQETQYF.